The source of this TCR beta chain is a study of T cells after yellow fever vaccination. Whole-study context: Those fractions that held only low numbers of cells were prepared using the SMART-Seq v4 Ultra Low Input RNA kit.

Study-level results: After the booster, 96% of CD4 and approximately 90% of CD8 primary-response clones were re-detected.

This clonotype was seen repeatedly, ten times or more. Its antigen is still unknown. This CDR3 has 12 amino acids. Trimming took 8 bases from V and 9 from J; bases not matched to a gene: 4. Germline V gene data show CDR1 as ENHRY and CDR2 as SYGVKD. TCRdb itself ran the 5' RACE reads through MiXCR, one entry per CDR3 protein. The table lists a few hundred thousand distinct CDR3 sequences, around 3.9% of them singletons. The chain combines TRBV10-3 with TRBJ1-6; 7 bases are a match to TRBD1. Sequencing used PBMCs, obtained on the day of the yellow fever booster vaccination. This clonotype was sampled from a man aged 18-30 years who received the YFV17D yellow fever vaccine. The CDR3 loop is CAIWDSSSPLHF. In DNA form, the CDR3 reads TGTGCCATCTGGGACAGTTCTTCACCCCTCCACTTT.